The 8 T cell receptor beta chains in this list originate from one sample, sequenced in a study of blood T cell repertoires in COVID-19. Here immunoSEQ multiplex PCR was the method, and the copy in TCRdb shows in-frame clones only, minus some. In the table there are about 120,000 clones, almost 90% of which are singletons. Source material: peripheral blood. All receptors come from a woman between 55 and 75 years old with COVID-19, enrolled during active disease.

The chain combines TRBV10-3 with TRBJ2-2; 8 bases fit TRBD1. The germline V gene encodes CDR1 ENHRY and CDR2 SYGVKD. This CDR3 has 17 amino acids. V dropped 4 bases and J dropped 0; count of bases not matched to a gene: 7. CDR3 nucleotide sequence: TGTGCCATCAGTGCCGGGACAGGCACAACGAACACCGGGGAGCTGTTTTTT. It is translated as CAISAGTGTTNTGELFF.

This chain connects TRBV6-5 to TRBJ1-5, with D perhaps TRBD1 (6 bases). Germline loops: CDR1 MNHEY, CDR2 SVGAGI. This CDR3 region has 14 residues. Trimming took off 6 bases at V and 6 bases at J, with 15 bases between the two ends. DNA for the CDR3: TGTGCCAGCAGCCCGGGGGGGCGCCTTCAGCCCCAGCATTTT. Translating it yields CASSPGGRLQPQHF.

The V and J genes are TRBV6-5 and TRBJ1-4; perhaps TRBD1 as D (5 bases). CDR1 is MNHEY, CDR2 SVGAGI, per germline. V dropped 2 bases and J dropped 6 bases, with 10 bases sitting between them. CDR3 size: 14 residues. The CDR3 loop reads CASSYRGLDEKLFF. The CDR3 DNA follows: TGTGCCAGCAGTTACAGGGGCCTCGATGAAAAACTGTTTTTT.

As DNA, the CDR3 is TGTGCCAGCAGTGCTAGCGGGGCCTCCTACAATGAGCAGTTCTTC. Its protein is CASSASGASYNEQFF. The J gene is TRBJ2-1, the V gene TRBV2; 9 bases map to TRBD2. The CDR3 loop spans 15 amino acids. After removal of 4 bases from V and 0 bases from J, the junction contained 1 base not matched to a gene. Germline CDR1 reads SNHLY; CDR2 reads FYNNEI.

This clone was detected only once. This chain connects TRBV5-4 to TRBJ1-6; 7 bases match TRBD1. V lost 3 bases to trimming and J lost 6 bases; unmatched junction nucleotides: 3. The CDR3 covers 14 residues. CDR1 and CDR2 (germline): SGHNT, YYREEE (reference sequence). This chain's CDR3 is CASSWGQINSPLHF. CDR3 bases: TGTGCCAGCAGCTGGGGACAGATTAATTCACCCCTCCACTTT.

The J gene is TRBJ2-1, the V gene TRBV7-2, with D possibly being TRBD1 (5 bases). Germline values: CDR1 SGHTA, CDR2 FQGNSA. The CDR3 covers 14 residues. The V end was cut by 5 bases, the J end by 5 bases, with 13 bases between. The CDR3 here is CASSPGPTNNEQFF. CDR3 bases: TGTGCCAGCAGCCCAGGGCCAACAAACAATGAGCAGTTCTTC.

The rearrangement uses TRBV18 and TRBJ2-7; 9 positions match TRBD1. The CDR3 has 13 residues. Germline V gene sequence: CDR1 KGHSH, CDR2 LQKENI. V lost 3 bases to trimming and J lost 7 bases; unmatched junction nucleotides: 4. The CDR3 DNA reads as TGTGCCAGCTCACCCCTGACAGGGGGGGAGCAGTACTTC. Protein: CASSPLTGGEQYF.

V gene TRBV4-3 combines with J gene TRBJ1-2; tentative D call: TRBD1 (6 bases). Germline values: CDR1 LGHNA, CDR2 YSLEER. The CDR3 spans 14 residues. Trimming cost V 3 bases and J 0 bases, with 8 bases left between them. The CDR3 DNA is TGCGCCAGCAGCCAGGACAGTACTAACTATGGCTACACCTTC. Translation gives CASSQDSTNYGYTF.